A single sample is the source of the 25 T cell receptor beta chains below, sequenced in a study of beta chain features in type 1 diabetes. The study's findings and limits: There was a moderate but significant shortening of TCRB CDR3s in all four CD4+ subsets of Type 1 diabetes patients.

Expressed TCRB transcripts were sequenced because the entire RNA isolate underwent reverse transcription. Assay used: immunoSEQ multiplex PCR; TCRdb lists only in-frame clones, some missing. This table has 300,000 to 350,000 clones, 9.3% appearing once. No cognate antigen is known for these TCRs. Material: central memory CD4+ T cells from blood. The receptors originated from a man in his thirties or forties with type 1 diabetes.

The V and J genes are TRBV5-6 and TRBJ2-7, with D perhaps matching TRBD1 or TRBD2 (6 bases each). V was trimmed by 7 bases and J by 2 bases, leaving 13 bases between them. CDR3 length: 13 amino acids. The germline CDR1 and CDR2 sequences are SGHDT and YYEEEE. The CDR3 here is CASHRGRPYEQYF. CDR3 coding DNA: TGTGCCAGCCATCGGGGGCGCCCCTACGAGCAGTACTTC.

This chain connects TRBV2 to TRBJ1-5, with D uncertain. V lost 6 bases and J lost 8, with 14 bases in between. The CDR3 length is 13 residues. CDR1 is SNHLY and CDR2 is FYNNEI in the germline V gene. The CDR3 region has the DNA TGTGCCAGCAGAGACTCCTTCGGTGAGCCCCAGCATTTT. Its protein is CASRDSFGEPQHF.

This clone was counted a single time. The chain carries TRBV7-8 and TRBJ1-2, with D perhaps TRBD1 (6 bases). Trimming cost V 2 bases and J 8 bases, with 12 bases left between them. This CDR3 region has 13 residues. Germline CDR1 is SGHVS and CDR2 is FQNEAQ. The CDR3 DNA reads as TGTGCCAGCAGCTTAACTCAGGGACACGGCTACACCTTC. Translating it yields CASSLTQGHGYTF. The whole variable domain, filled in from reference TRBV7-8 and TRBJ1-2, reads GAGVSQSPRYKVAKRGQDVALRCDPISGHVSLFWYQQALGQGPEFLTYFQNEAQLDKSGLPSDRFFAERPEGSVSTLKIQRTQQEDSAVYLCASSLTQGHGYTFGSGTRLTVV.

This clone was picked up a small number of times. The rearrangement joins TRBV11-2 to TRBJ2-1, with 11 bases matching TRBD1. Germline V gene data show CDR1 as SGHAT and CDR2 as FQNNGV. J lost 1 base, V lost 5 bases, and 7 bases had no gene match. CDR3 size: 17 residues. The CDR3 is CASSPWTGGKSYNEQFF. The CDR3 DNA follows: TGTGCCAGCAGCCCCTGGACAGGGGGCAAATCCTACAATGAGCAGTTCTTC.

This clone was counted ten times or more. The rearrangement joins TRBV2 to TRBJ2-7, with 9 bases that match TRBD1. CDR1 SNHLY and CDR2 FYNNEI come from the germline V gene. V was clipped by 5 bases and J by 6 bases; unmatched bases: 8. The CDR3 has 14 residues. The CDR3 DNA reads as TGTGCCAGCAGTCGGGACAGGGCCCTGGGCGAGCAGTACTTC. It translates to CASSRDRALGEQYF.

This clone appeared many times. The chain employs TRBV11-2 and TRBJ2-1, with 11 positions matching TRBD2. CDR3 length equals 15 residues. From germline, CDR1 is SGHAT and CDR2 FQNNGV. V trimming: 5 bases; J trimming: 4 bases; junction bases outside the gene matches: 4. The CDR3 DNA reads as TGTGCCAGCAGCGGTAGCGGGGGGGTGTACAATGAGCAGTTCTTC. Translation: CASSGSGGVYNEQFF. The full variable domain, with the rest looked up from reference TRBV11-2 and TRBJ2-1, is EAGVAQSPRYKIIEKRQSVAFWCNPISGHATLYWYQQILGQGPKLLIQFQNNGVVDDSQLPKDRFSAERLKGVDSTLKIQPAKLEDSAVYLCASSGSGGVYNEQFFGPGTRLTVL.

V and J are TRBV30 and TRBJ1-1; D is unclear. CDR3 size: 12 residues. V gave up 0 bases and J gave up 10 bases, with 12 bases separating them. Germline CDR1 GTSNPN, CDR2 SVGIG (reference sequence). CDR3: CAWSVSSVGAFF. CDR3 sequence (DNA): TGTGCCTGGAGTGTATCCTCCGTGGGAGCTTTCTTT.

Notes on this clone: Distinct nucleotide sequences in the sample also encode this CDR3. The chain uses TRBV2 and TRBJ2-5; D remains ambiguous. The CDR3 consists of 12 residues. Germline-derived CDR1 and CDR2 are SNHLY and FYNNEI. Trimming removed 4 bases from V and 2 bases from J, with 5 bases in between. The CDR3 DNA sequence: TGTGCCAGCAGTGGAGATCAAGAGACCCAGTACTTC. This sequence encodes CASSGDQETQYF.

The gene calls are TRBV14 and TRBJ1-2; D is undetermined. Trimming shortened V by 1 base and J by 4 bases, and 4 bases separated the two germline ends. Germline CDR1 reads SGHDN; CDR2 reads FVKESK. The CDR3 sequence is 12 residues long. CDR3 region: CASSQALYGYTF. CDR3 DNA sequence: TGTGCCAGCAGCCAAGCACTCTATGGCTACACCTTC.

This clone showed up just a few times. The chain recombines TRBV27 with TRBJ2-7; 10 positions agree with TRBD1. Germline assignment: CDR1 MNHEY and CDR2 SMNVEV (reference sequence). V shed 5 bases and J 5 bases; nucleotides not matched to a gene: 6. The CDR3 runs 14 residues. The CDR3 DNA reads as TGTGCCAGCAGTCGACAGGGGGCGAGTAACGAGCAGTACTTC. Amino acids: CASSRQGASNEQYF.

This clone has more than one count but fewer than ten. The chain combines TRBV9 with TRBJ2-1; perhaps TRBD1 as D (5 bases). Per the germline V gene, CDR1 is SGDLS and CDR2 is YYNGEE. V was cut by 3 bases and J by 5 bases, with 12 bases left in between. The CDR3 covers 14 residues. CDR3 in DNA: TGTGCCAGCAGCGCCCGAGCACAGGACAATGAGCAGTTCTTC. Its translation: CASSARAQDNEQFF.

This clone came up a few times. This chain joins TRBV19 and TRBJ1-5; weak D call: TRBD1 (5 bases). In germline, CDR1 is LNHDA, CDR2 SQIVND (reference sequence). The CDR3 runs to 15 residues. V gave up 4 bases and J gave up 4 bases, with 14 bases separating them. CDR3 residues: CASSKVEGPNQPQHF. CDR3 nucleotides: TGTGCCAGTAGTAAGGTGGAGGGGCCTAATCAGCCCCAGCATTTT.

The CDR3 DNA is TGCGCCAGCAGACCGGGACTAGAGAACACCGGGGAGCTGTTTTTT. It specifies CASRPGLENTGELFF. The J gene is TRBJ2-2, the V gene TRBV5-1; 8 bases match TRBD2. The CDR3 runs 15 residues. Germline V lookup: CDR1 SGHRS, CDR2 YFSETQ. V shed 5 bases and J 1 base; nucleotides not matched to a gene: 4.

This clone showed up just a few times. The chain has TRBV19 and TRBJ1-2; no clear D. The CDR3 is 15 residues long. CDR1 and CDR2 (germline): LNHDA, SQIVND (reference sequence). Trimming took off 7 bases at V and 2 bases at J, with 17 bases between the two ends. CDR3 nucleotide sequence: TGTGCCAGTAACTATCGTTCGGCAGCAAACTATGGCTACACCTTC. Protein sequence: CASNYRSAANYGYTF.

The table lists this clone with many counts. Within the sample, other DNA sequences also encode this same CDR3. The chain links TRBV28 to TRBJ1-5; no clear D. Trimming removed 5 bases at V and 6 bases at J, with 8 bases between. The CDR3 is 12 amino acids. Germline-derived CDR1 and CDR2 are MDHEN and SYDVKM. CDR3 nucleotide sequence: TGTGCCAGCAGTCCCCAAGGTCAGCCCCAGCATTTT. Translated: CASSPQGQPQHF.

This clone came up a few times. CDR3 sequence: CASSWTDGYTF. In DNA form, the CDR3 reads TGTGCCAGCAGTTGGACAGATGGCTACACCTTC. The V call is TRBV7-2, the J call TRBJ1-2; perhaps TRBD1 as D (6 bases). The ends were cut back, 6 bases at V and 6 bases at J, with 8 bases in the middle. The CDR3 has 11 residues. Germline values: CDR1 SGHTA, CDR2 FQGNSA.

This clone was counted ten times or more. The chain combines TRBV18 with TRBJ1-2, with 11 bases lining up with TRBD1. The CDR3 length is 14 residues. Germline V gene sequence: CDR1 KGHSH, CDR2 LQKENI. V dropped 4 bases and J dropped 6; count of bases not matched to a gene: 4. Here the CDR3 reads CASSRDRGFDGYTF. DNA of the CDR3: TGTGCCAGCTCACGGGACAGGGGGTTTGATGGCTACACCTTC.

This clone showed up just a few times. V usage is TRBV9 and J usage is TRBJ2-7; TRBD1 is a possible D gene (6 bases). V shed 0 bases and J shed 0 bases, with 10 bases lying between them. The CDR3 extends over 15 amino acids. Germline V CDR1 and CDR2: SGDLS, YYNGEE. The CDR3 DNA reads as TGTGCCAGCAGCGTAGAGGGGGTGAGCTCCTACGAGCAGTACTTC. Translating gives CASSVEGVSSYEQYF.

The chain carries TRBV7-2 and TRBJ1-2; D not resolved. The CDR3 spans 14 residues. The germline V gene encodes CDR1 SGHTA and CDR2 FQGNSA. Between the trimmed V and J ends, which lost 1 base and 4 bases, there was a span of 10 bases. CDR3 nucleotides: TGTGCCAGCAGCTTAGTGACGAACCTCTATGGCTACACCTTC. Its translation: CASSLVTNLYGYTF.

In this sample, this clone turned up a few times. This sequence joins TRBV10-3 and TRBJ2-7; 8 positions match TRBD2. V was clipped by 3 bases and J by 0 bases; unmatched bases: 4. The CDR3 totals 15 residues. Germline V gene data show CDR1 as ENHRY and CDR2 as SYGVKD. As DNA, the CDR3 is TGTGCCATCAGTGATAGGAGCGGGGGCTCCTACGAGCAGTACTTC. Translation: CAISDRSGGSYEQYF.

The chain has TRBV7-2 and TRBJ1-4, with no clear D. The CDR3 spans 14 residues. Trimming took 1 base from V and 4 from J, leaving 7 bases between them. Germline-derived CDR1 and CDR2 are SGHTA and FQGNSA. CDR3 bases: TGTGCCAGCAGCTTAGGAGGGTTTAATGAAAAACTGTTTTTT. Translating it yields CASSLGGFNEKLFF.

This clone was counted only a few times. The rearrangement links TRBV11-3 to TRBJ2-5; D might be TRBD1 or TRBD2, each matching 5 bases. Trimming removed 5 bases from V and 5 bases from J, with 12 bases in between. Germline V gives CDR1 SGHNT, CDR2 YENEEA. The CDR3 loop spans 13 amino acids. In nucleotides, the CDR3 is TGTGCCAGCAGCCCGGGACCTGGGGAGACCCAGTACTTC. Its protein is CASSPGPGETQYF.

The chain employs TRBV9 and TRBJ2-3; 11 nucleotides agree with TRBD2. The CDR3 has 17 residues. The V gene's germline CDR1 is SGDLS and CDR2 YYNGEE. With V trimmed by 0 bases and J by 2 bases, 5 bases remained unmatched. The CDR3 nucleotides read TGTGCCAGCAGCGTAGGCCTAGCGGGGGGAATCACAGATACGCAGTATTTT. This sequence encodes CASSVGLAGGITDTQYF.

The V call is TRBV19, the J call TRBJ1-1; D is unresolved. This CDR3 comprises 12 residues. Trimming stripped 3 bases from V and 8 bases from J, with 10 bases between. The germline CDR1 and CDR2 sequences are LNHDA and SQIVND (reference sequence). The CDR3 sequence: CASSMVPSEAFF. The CDR3 nucleotides are TGTGCCAGTAGTATGGTGCCTAGCGAAGCTTTCTTT.

This clone has just a few counts. This sequence joins TRBV28 and TRBJ2-5; the match to TRBD1 covers 11 bases. The CDR3 runs to 15 residues. The ends lost 6 bases at V and 9 bases at J; junction bases unmatched: 12. The germline V gene encodes CDR1 MDHEN and CDR2 SYDVKM. The chain's CDR3 is CASRQPGQGGRAQYF. The CDR3 DNA reads as TGTGCCAGCAGGCAACCGGGACAGGGGGGACGGGCCCAGTACTTC.